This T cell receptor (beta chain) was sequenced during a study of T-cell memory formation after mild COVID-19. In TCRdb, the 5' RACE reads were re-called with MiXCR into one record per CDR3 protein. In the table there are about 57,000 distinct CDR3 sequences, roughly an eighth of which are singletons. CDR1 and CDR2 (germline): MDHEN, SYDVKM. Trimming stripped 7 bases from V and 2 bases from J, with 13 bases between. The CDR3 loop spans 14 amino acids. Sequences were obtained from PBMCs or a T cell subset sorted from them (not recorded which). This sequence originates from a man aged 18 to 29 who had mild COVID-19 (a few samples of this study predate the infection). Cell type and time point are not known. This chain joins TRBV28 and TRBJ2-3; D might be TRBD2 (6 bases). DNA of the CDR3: TGTGCCAGCACCCCGGGACTGATCACAGATACGCAGTATTTT. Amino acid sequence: CASTPGLITDTQYF.